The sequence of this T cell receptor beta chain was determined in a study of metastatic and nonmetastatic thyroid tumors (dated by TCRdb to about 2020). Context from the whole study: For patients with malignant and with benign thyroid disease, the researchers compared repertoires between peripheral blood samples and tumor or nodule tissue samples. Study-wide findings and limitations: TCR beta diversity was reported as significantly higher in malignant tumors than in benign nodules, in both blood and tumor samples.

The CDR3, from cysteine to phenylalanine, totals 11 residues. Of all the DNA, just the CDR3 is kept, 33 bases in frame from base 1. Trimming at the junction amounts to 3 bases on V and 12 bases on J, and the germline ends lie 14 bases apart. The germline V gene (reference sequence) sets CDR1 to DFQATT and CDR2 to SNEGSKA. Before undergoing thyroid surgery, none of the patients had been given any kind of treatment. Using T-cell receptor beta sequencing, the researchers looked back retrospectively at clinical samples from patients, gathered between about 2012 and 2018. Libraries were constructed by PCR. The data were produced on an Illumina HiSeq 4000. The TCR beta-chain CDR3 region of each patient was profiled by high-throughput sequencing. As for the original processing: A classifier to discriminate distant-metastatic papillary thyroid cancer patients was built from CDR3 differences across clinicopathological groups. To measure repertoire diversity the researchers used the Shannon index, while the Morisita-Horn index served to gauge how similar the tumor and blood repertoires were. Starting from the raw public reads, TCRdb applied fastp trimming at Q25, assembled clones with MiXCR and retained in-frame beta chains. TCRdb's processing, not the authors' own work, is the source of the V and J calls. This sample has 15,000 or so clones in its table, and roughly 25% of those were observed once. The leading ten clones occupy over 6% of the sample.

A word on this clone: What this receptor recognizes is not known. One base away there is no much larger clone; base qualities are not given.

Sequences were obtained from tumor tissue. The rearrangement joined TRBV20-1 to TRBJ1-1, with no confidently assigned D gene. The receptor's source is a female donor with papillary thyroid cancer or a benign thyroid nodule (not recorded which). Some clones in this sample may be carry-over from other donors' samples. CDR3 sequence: CSASYGRGTFF. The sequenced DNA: TGCAGTGCTAGTTACGGGCGCGGGACTTTCTTT.